This is a list of T cell receptor beta chains from one sample in a study of Graves' ophthalmopathy and Graves' hyperthyroidism. TCRdb used MiXCR to reprocess the multiplex PCR reads, holding one entry per CDR3 protein. The table shows about 700,000 distinct CDR3 sequences, with 35% to 50% occurring only once. The sequencing input was peripheral blood. Source of these receptors: an adult man with Graves' ophthalmopathy. Each CDR3 is given with its conserved first and last residue. A D gene is named only where the DNA matches it firmly. Size is stated for part of the rows, as once, few or many counts, or as a class when the clone is expanded.

clone size	D gene	V gene	J gene	CDR3 protein	CDR3 DNA
NA	TRBD1	TRBV20-1	TRBJ2-5	CSARSDRDRGTQYF	TGCAGTGCTAGATCAGACAGGGATCGCGGGACCCAGTACTTC
few	TRBD1	TRBV6-6	TRBJ1-5	CASSSGTGGVEPQHF	TGTGCCAGCAGTTCTGGGACAGGGGGTGTAGAGCCCCAGCATTTT
NA	NA	TRBV29-1	TRBJ1-4	CSLAEGTAQFF	TGCAGCTTAGCGGAGGGTACGGCTCAGTTTTTT
few	NA	TRBV12-3/TRBV12-4	TRBJ2-5	CASSRRQGQEYF	TGTGCCAGCAGCCGTCGGCAGGGTCAGGAGTACTTC
few	NA	TRBV13	TRBJ2-5	CASSLEGVTTQYF	TGTGCCAGCAGCTTAGAGGGGGTCACGACCCAGTACTTC
NA	TRBD1	TRBV20-1	TRBJ2-7	CSAKGQGVYEQYF	TGCAGTGCTAAAGGACAGGGCGTTTACGAGCAGTACTTC
NA	NA	TRBV25-1	TRBJ2-5	CASSEPGDEGETQYF	TGTGCCAGCAGTGAACCAGGGGATGAAGGAGAGACCCAGTACTTC
NA	NA	TRBV13	TRBJ2-6	CATGGSGANVLTF	TGTGCCACCGGAGGATCTGGGGCCAACGTCCTGACTTTC
many	NA	TRBV25-1	TRBJ1-2	CARVHNYGYTF	TGTGCCAGGGTGCACAACTATGGCTACACCTTC
many	NA	TRBV2	TRBJ2-7	CASSSGGYEQYF	TGTGCCAGCAGCTCCGGGGGCTACGAGCAGTACTTC
many	NA	TRBV10-3	TRBJ2-6	CASSYRPNSGANVLTF	TGTGCCAGCAGTTACCGCCCGAACTCTGGGGCCAACGTCCTGACTTTC
many	NA	TRBV10-3	TRBJ2-7	CASSSRGSGGEQYF	TGTGCCAGCAGTTCCCGGGGGAGTGGGGGCGAGCAGTACTTC
few	TRBD2	TRBV7-9	TRBJ2-7	CASSLSWSGMDEQYF	TGCGCCAGCAGCCTTTCGTGGAGCGGGATGGACGAGCAGTACTTC
NA	TRBD2	TRBV29-1	TRBJ2-7	CSLSPGLAGVVEQYF	TGCAGCTTGTCCCCGGGACTAGCGGGAGTTGTCGAGCAGTACTTC
NA	NA	TRBV5-3	TRBJ1-1	CASSNQAGTEAFF	TGTGCCAGCAGCAACCAAGCGGGCACTGAAGCTTTCTTT